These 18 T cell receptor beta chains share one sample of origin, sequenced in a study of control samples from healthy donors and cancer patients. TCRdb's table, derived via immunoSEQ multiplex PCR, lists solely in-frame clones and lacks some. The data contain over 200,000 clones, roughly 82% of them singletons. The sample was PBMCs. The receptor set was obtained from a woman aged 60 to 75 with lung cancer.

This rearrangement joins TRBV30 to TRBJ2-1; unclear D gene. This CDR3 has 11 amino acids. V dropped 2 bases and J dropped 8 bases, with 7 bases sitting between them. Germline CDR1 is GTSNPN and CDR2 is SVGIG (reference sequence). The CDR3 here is CAWSYGYEQFF. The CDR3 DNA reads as TGTGCCTGGAGTTACGGGTATGAGCAGTTCTTC.

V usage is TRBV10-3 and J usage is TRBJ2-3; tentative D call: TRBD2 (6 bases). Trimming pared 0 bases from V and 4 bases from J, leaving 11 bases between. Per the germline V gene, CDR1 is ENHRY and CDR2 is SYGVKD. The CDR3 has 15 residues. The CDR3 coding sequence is TGTGCCATCAGTGAGTCAGGCGGGATGGCAGATACGCAGTATTTT. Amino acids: CAISESGGMADTQYF.

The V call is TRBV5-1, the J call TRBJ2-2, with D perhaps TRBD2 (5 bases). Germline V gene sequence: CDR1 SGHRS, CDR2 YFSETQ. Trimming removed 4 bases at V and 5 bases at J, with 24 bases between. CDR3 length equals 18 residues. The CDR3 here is CASSGPLGRSRETGELFF. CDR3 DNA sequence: TGCGCCAGCAGCGGGCCCTTAGGGAGAAGTAGAGAGACCGGGGAGCTGTTTTTT.

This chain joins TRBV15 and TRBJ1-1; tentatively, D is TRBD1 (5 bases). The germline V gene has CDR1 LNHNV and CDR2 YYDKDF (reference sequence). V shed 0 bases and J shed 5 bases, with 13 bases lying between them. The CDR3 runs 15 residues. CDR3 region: CATSRDLLGETEAFF. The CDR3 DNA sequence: TGTGCCACCAGCAGAGATCTACTGGGGGAAACTGAAGCTTTCTTT.

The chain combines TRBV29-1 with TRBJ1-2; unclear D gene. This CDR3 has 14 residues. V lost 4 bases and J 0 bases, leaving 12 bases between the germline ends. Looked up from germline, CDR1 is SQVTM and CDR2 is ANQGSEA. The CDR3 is CSVGLALANYGYTF. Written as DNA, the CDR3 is TGCAGCGTTGGCCTGGCGCTAGCTAACTATGGCTACACCTTC.

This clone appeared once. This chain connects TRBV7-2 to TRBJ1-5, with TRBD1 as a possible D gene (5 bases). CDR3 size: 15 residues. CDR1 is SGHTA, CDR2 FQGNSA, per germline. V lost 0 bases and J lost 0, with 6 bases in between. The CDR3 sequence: CASSLAGTSNQPQHF. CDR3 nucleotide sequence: TGTGCCAGCAGCTTAGCGGGGACTAGCAATCAGCCCCAGCATTTT.

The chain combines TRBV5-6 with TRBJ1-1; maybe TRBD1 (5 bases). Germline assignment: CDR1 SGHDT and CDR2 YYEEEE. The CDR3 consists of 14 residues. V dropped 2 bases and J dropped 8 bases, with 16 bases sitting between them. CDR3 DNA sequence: TGTGCCAGCAGCTTTATCGTAGGGGCCCCGGAAGCTTTCTTT. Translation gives CASSFIVGAPEAFF.

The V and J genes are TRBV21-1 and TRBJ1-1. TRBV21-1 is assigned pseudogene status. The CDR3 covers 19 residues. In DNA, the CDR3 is TGTGCCAGCAGCATCGGGAGGGCAGGGGGAGAAAAGGAAGCGACTGAAGCTTTCTTT. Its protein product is CASSIGRAGGEKEATEAFF.

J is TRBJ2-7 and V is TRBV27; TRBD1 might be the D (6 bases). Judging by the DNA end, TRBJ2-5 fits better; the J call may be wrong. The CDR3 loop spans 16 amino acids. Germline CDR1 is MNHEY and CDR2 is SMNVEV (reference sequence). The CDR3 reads CASSSILRGRKETQYF. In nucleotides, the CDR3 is TGTGCCAGCAGTTCTATCCTCAGGGGCCGGAAAGAGACCCAGTACTTC.

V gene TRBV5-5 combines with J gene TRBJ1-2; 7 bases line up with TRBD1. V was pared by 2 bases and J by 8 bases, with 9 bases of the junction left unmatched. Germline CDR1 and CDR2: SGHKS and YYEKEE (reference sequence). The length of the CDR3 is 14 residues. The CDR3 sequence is CASSLGGGRRGYTF. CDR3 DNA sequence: TGTGCCAGCAGCTTAGGAGGGGGCCGGCGAGGCTACACCTTC.

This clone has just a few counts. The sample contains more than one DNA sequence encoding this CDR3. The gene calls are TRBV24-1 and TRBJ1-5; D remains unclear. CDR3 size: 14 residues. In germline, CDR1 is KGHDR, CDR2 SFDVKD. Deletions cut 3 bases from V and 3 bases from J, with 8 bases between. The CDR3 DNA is TGTGCCACCAGTGATCGGCAGCTCAATCAGCCCCAGCATTTT. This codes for CATSDRQLNQPQHF.

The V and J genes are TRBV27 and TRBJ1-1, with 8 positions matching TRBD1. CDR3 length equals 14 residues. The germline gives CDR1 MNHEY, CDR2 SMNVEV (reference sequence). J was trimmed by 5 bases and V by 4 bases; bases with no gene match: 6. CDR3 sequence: CASSYLTGDTEAFF. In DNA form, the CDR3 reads TGTGCCAGCAGTTACTTGACAGGGGATACTGAAGCTTTCTTT.

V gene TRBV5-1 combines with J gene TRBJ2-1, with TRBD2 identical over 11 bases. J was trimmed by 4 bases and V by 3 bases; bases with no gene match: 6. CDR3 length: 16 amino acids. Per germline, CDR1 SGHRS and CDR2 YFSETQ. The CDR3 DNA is TGCGCCAGCAGCTCGCTGGGACTAGCGGATTACAATGAGCAGTTCTTC. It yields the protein CASSSLGLADYNEQFF.

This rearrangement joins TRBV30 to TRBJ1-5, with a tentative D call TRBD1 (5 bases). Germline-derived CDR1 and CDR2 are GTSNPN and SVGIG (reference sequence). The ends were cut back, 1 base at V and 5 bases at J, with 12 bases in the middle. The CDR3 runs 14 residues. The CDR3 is CAWSERDLDQPQHF. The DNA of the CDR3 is TGTGCCTGGAGTGAAAGGGACCTCGATCAGCCCCAGCATTTT.

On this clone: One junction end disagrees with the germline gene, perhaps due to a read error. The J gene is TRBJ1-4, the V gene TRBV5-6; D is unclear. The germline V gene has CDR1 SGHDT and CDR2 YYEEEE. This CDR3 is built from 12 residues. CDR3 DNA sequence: TGTGCCAGCAGTTTGGCAGAGGAAAAACTGTTTTTT. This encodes CASSLAEEKLFF.

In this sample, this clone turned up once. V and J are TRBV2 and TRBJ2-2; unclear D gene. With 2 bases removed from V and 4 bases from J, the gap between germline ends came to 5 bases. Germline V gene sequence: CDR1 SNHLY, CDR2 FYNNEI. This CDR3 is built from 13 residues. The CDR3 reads CASSELGTGELFF. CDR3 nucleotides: TGTGCCAGCAGTGAACTTGGCACCGGGGAGCTGTTTTTT.

The CDR3 sequence is CASSERWGEQYF. CDR3 nucleotides: TGTGCCAGCAGTGAACGGTGGGGGGAGCAGTACTTC. The rearrangement joins TRBV6-1 to TRBJ2-7; either TRBD1 or TRBD2 may fit D (5 bases each). CDR3 length: 12 residues. In germline, CDR1 is MNHNS, CDR2 SASEGT. Trimming stripped 2 bases from V and 7 bases from J, with 9 bases between.

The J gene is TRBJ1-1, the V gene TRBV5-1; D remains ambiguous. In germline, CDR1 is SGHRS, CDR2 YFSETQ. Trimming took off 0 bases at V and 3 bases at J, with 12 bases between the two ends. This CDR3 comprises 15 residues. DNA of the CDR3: TGCGCCAGCAGCTTGGGTACCCGAGGCGACACTGAAGCTTTCTTT. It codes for CASSLGTRGDTEAFF.